This T cell receptor (beta chain) was identified during a study of pediatric ulcerative colitis. During colonoscopy, one to two rectal pinch biopsies were collected. The V gene lost 4 bases and the J gene lost 1 base, with 11 bases spanning the gap. CDR3 length: 14 amino acids. Germline-derived CDR1 and CDR2 are ENHRY and SYGVKD. Assay used: immunoSEQ multiplex PCR; TCRdb lists only in-frame clones, some missing. The sample holds approximately 40,000 clones; 60% to 85% are singletons and the top ten take around 7.8%. This clone was recorded a few times. This sequence joins TRBV10-3 and TRBJ2-7, with a tentative D call TRBD2 (5 bases). The receptor was isolated from a boy aged 5-17 years with severe ulcerative colitis. Sequenced material: gut tissue. The CDR3 DNA follows: TGTGCCATCAGTGGAGGAGGTATGTCCTACGAGCAGTACTTC. Protein sequence: CAISGGGMSYEQYF.